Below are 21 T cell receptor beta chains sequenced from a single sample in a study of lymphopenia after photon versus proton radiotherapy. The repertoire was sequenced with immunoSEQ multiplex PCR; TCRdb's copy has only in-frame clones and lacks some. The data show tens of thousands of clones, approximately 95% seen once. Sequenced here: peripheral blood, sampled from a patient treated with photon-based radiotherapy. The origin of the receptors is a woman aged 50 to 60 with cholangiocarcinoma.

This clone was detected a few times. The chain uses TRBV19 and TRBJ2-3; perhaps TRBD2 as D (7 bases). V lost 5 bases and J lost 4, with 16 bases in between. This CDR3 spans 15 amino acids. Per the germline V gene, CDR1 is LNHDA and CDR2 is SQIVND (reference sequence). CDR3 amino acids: CASSPYGGRADTQYF. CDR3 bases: TGTGCCAGTAGTCCCTACGGGGGGCGGGCAGATACGCAGTATTTT.

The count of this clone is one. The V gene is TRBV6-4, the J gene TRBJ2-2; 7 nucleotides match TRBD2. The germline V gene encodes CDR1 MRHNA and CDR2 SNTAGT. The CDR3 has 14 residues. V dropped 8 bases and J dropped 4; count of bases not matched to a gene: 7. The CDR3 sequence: CASATERGTGELFF. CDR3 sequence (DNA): TGTGCCAGCGCGACCGAGCGGGGCACCGGGGAGCTGTTTTTT.

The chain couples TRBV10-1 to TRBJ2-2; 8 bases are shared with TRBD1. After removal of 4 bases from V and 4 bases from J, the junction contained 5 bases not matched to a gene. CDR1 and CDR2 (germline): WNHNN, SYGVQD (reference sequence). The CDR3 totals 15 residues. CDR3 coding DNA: TGCGCCAGCAGTGGAGGGACAGGAAGCACCGGGGAGCTGTTTTTT. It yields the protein CASSGGTGSTGELFF.

CDR3 sequence: CASSTALQGRDQPQHF. Written as DNA, the CDR3 is TGTGCCAGCAGCACAGCCCTTCAGGGGCGGGATCAGCCCCAGCATTTT. This sequence joins TRBV7-2 and TRBJ1-5; a possible D gene is TRBD1 (6 bases). Germline V gene sequence: CDR1 SGHTA, CDR2 FQGNSA. The CDR3 loop spans 16 amino acids. V was cut by 5 bases and J by 5 bases, with 19 bases left in between.

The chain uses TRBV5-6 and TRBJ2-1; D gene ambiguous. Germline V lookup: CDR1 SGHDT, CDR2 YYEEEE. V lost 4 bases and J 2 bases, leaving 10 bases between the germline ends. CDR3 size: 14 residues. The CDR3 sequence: CASSRGPTYNEQFF. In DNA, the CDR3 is TGTGCCAGCAGCCGCGGACCCACCTACAATGAGCAGTTCTTC.

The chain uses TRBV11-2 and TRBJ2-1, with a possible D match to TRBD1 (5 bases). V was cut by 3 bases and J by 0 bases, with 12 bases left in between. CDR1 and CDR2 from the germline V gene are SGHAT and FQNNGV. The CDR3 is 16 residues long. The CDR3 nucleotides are TGTGCCAGCAGCTTCCCCCACAGGAGCTCCTACAATGAGCAGTTCTTC. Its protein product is CASSFPHRSSYNEQFF.

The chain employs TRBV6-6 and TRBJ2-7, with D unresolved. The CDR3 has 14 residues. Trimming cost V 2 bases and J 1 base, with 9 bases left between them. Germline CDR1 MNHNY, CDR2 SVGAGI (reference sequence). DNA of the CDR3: TGTGCCAGCAGTTACACGGGTTTATCCTACGAGCAGTACTTC. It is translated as CASSYTGLSYEQYF.

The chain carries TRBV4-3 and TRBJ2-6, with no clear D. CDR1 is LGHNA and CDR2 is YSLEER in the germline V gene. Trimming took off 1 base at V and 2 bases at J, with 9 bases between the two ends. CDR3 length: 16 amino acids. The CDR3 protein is CASSQAQITGANVLTF. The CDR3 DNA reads TGCGCCAGCAGCCAAGCCCAGATAACTGGGGCCAACGTCCTGACTTTC.

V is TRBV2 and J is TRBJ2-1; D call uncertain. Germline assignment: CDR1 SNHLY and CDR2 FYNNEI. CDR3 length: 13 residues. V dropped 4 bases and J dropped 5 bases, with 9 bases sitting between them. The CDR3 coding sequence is TGTGCCAGCAGTGGGACCGTTGACAATGAGCAGTTCTTC. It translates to CASSGTVDNEQFF.

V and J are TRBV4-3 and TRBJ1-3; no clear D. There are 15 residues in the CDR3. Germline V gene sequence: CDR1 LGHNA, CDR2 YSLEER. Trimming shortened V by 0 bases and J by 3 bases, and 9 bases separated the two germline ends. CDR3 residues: CASSQDSSLGNTIYF. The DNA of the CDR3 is TGCGCCAGCAGCCAAGATTCCAGTCTTGGAAACACCATATATTTT.

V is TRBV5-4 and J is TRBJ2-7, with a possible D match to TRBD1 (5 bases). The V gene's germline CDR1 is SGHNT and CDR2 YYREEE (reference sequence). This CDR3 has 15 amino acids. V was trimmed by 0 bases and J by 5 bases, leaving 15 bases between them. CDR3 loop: CASSLDPQGTNEQYF. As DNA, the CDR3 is TGTGCCAGCAGCTTGGACCCCCAGGGTACGAACGAGCAGTACTTC.

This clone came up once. CDR3 amino acids: CASSQEWNTEAFF. The CDR3 coding sequence is TGCGCCAGCAGCCAAGAATGGAACACTGAAGCTTTCTTT. The chain couples TRBV4-3 to TRBJ1-1; D gene uncertain. Trimming shortened V by 0 bases and J by 1 base, and 3 bases separated the two germline ends. The CDR3 covers 13 residues. Germline V gene data show CDR1 as LGHNA and CDR2 as YSLEER.

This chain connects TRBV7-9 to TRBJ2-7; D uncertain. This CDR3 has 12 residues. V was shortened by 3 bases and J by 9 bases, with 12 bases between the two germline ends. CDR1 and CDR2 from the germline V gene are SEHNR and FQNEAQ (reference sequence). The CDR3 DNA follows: TGTGCCAGCAGCTTCCCCCTTAGTGGGCAGTACTTC. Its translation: CASSFPLSGQYF.

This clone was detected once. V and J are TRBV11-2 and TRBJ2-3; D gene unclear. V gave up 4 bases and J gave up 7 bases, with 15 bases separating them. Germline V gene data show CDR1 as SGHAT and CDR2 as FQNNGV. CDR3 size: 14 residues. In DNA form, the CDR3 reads TGTGCCAGCAGCTCAATTGCCCGCAGGAATACGCAGTATTTT. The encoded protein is CASSSIARRNTQYF.

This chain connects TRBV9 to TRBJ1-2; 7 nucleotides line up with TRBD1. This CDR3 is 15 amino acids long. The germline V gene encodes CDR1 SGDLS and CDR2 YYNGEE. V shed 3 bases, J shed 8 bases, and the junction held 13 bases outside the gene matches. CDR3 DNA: TGTGCCAGCAGCGGGCCGACAGGGAAGGAAGAAGGCTACACCTTC. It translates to CASSGPTGKEEGYTF.

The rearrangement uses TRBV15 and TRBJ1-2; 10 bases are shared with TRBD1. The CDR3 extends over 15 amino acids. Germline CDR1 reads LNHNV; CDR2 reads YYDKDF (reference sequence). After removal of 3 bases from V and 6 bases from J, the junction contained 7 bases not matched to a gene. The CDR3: CATSSGQGGYDGYTF. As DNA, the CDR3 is TGTGCCACCAGCAGTGGACAGGGGGGCTATGATGGCTACACCTTC.

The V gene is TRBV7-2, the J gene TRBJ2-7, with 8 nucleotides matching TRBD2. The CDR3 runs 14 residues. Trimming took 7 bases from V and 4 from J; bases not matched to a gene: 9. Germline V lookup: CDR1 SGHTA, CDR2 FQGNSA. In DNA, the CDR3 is TGTGCCAGCACCCTCGGGGGGGCCTTTTACGAGCAGTACTTC. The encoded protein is CASTLGGAFYEQYF.

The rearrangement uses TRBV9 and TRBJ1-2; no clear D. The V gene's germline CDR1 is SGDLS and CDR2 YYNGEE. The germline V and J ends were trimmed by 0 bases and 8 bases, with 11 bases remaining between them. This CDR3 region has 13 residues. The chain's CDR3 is CASSVASLGGYTF. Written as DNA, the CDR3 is TGTGCCAGCAGCGTAGCTTCGTTAGGCGGCTACACCTTC.

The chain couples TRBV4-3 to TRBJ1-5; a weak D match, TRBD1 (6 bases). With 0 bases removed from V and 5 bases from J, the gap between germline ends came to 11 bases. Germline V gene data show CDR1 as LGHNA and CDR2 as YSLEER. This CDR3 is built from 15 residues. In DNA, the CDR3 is TGCGCCAGCAGCCAAGATCCCAGGGGTGATCAGCCCCAGCATTTT. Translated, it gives CASSQDPRGDQPQHF.

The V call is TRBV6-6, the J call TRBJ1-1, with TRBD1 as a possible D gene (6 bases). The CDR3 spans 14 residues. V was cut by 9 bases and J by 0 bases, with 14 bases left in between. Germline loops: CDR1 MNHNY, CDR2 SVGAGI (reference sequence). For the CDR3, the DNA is TGTGCCAGTCATTTCAGGGGCCTGAACACTGAAGCTTTCTTT. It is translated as CASHFRGLNTEAFF.

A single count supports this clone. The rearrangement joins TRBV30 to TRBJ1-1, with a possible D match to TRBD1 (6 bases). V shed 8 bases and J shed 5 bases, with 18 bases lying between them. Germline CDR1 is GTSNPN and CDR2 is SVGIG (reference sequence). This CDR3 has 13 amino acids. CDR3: CARHRDTGTEAFF. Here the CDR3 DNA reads TGTGCCCGCCACCGGGACACGGGGACTGAAGCTTTCTTT.